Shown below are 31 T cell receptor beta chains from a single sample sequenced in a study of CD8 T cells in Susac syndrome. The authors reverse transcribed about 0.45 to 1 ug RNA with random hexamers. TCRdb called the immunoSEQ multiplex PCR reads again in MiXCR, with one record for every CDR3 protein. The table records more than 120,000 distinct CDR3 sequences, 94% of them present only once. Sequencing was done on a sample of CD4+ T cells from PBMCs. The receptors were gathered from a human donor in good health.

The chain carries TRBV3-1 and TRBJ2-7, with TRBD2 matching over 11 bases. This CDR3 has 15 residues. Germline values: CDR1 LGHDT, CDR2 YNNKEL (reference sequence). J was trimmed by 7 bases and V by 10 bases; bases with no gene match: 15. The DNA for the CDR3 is TGTGCCACACAGGCGCTAGCGGGAGGAAAGGGTGAGCAGTACTTC. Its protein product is CATQALAGGKGEQYF.

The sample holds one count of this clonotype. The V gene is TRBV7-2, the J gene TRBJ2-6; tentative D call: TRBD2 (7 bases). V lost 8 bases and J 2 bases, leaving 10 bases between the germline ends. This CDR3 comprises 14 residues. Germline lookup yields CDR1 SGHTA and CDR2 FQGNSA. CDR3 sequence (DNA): TGTGCCAGCGGGGGGGGCGCTGGGGCCAACGTCCTGACTTTC. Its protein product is CASGGGAGANVLTF.

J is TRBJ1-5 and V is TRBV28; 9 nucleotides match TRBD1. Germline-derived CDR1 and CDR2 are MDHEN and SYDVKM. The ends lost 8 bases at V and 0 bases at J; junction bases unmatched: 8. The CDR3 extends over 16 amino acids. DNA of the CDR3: TGTGCCAGCTCTCGCGGGACAGGGTATAGCAATCAGCCCCAGCATTTT. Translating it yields CASSRGTGYSNQPQHF.

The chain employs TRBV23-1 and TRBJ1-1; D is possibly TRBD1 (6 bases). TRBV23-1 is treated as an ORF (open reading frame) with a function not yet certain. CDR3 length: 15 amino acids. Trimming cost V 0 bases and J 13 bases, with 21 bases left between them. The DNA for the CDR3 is TGCGCCAGCAGTCAATCCTGGGCAGGGGAGTCAAAGCTTTTCTTT. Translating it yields CASSQSWAGESKLFF.

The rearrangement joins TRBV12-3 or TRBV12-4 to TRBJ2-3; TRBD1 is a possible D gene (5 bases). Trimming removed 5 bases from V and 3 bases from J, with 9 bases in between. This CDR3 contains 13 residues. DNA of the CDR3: TGTGCCAGCAGTCCCAGACAGACAGATACGCAGTATTTT. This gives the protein CASSPRQTDTQYF.

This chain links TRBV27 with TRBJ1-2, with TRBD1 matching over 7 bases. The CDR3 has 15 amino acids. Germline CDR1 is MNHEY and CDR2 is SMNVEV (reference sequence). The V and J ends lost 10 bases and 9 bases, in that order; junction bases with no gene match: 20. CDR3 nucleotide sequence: TGTGCCAACCGGTCCGGGACAGCCTACGGTTATTGCTACACCTTC. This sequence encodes CANRSGTAYGYCYTF.

CDR3 sequence: CASSQVGSQETQYF. DNA of the CDR3: TGTGCCAGCAGCCAAGTGGGCAGTCAAGAGACCCAGTACTTC. This rearrangement joins TRBV4-2 to TRBJ2-5, with D unresolved. V lost 1 base to trimming and J lost 2 bases, with 8 bases between them. Germline CDR1 reads LGHNA; CDR2 reads YNFKEQ. This CDR3 is built from 14 residues.

CDR3 DNA sequence: TGTGCCAGCACCTCGACAGGGAATCCCGTCGAGCAGTACTTC. Translation gives CASTSTGNPVEQYF. The chain couples TRBV2 to TRBJ2-7; 7 nucleotides match TRBD1. After removal of 7 bases from V and 6 bases from J, the junction contained 12 bases not matched to a gene. The CDR3 is 14 residues long. Germline V gene sequence: CDR1 SNHLY, CDR2 FYNNEI.

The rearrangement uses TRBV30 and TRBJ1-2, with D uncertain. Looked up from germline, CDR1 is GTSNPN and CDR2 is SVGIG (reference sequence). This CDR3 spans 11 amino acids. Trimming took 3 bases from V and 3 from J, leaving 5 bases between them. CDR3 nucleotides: TGTGCCTGGAGAATCGACTATGGCTACACCTTC. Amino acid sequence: CAWRIDYGYTF.

The CDR3 DNA is TGCAGTGCTAGAGGGAAGGGGGTCAGGGGTTCACCCCTCCACTTT. The encoded protein is CSARGKGVRGSPLHF. V gene TRBV20-1 combines with J gene TRBJ1-6; D possibly corresponds to TRBD1 (6 bases). The CDR3 sequence is 15 residues long. V was shortened by 1 base and J by 9 bases, with 16 bases between the two germline ends. From germline, CDR1 is DFQATT and CDR2 SNEGSKA (reference sequence).

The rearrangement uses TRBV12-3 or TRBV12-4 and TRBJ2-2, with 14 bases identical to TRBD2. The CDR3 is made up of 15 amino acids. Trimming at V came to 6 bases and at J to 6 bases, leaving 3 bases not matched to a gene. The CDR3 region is CASRGLAGGPGELFF. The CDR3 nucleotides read TGTGCCAGCAGAGGACTAGCGGGAGGCCCCGGGGAGCTGTTTTTT.

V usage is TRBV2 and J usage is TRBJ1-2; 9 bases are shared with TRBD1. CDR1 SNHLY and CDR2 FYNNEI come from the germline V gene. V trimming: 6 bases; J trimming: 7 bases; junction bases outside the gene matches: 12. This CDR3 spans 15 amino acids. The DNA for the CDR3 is TGTGCCAGCAGCCGGGACAGGGAAGGGGGCCTTGGCTACACCTTC. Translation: CASSRDREGGLGYTF.

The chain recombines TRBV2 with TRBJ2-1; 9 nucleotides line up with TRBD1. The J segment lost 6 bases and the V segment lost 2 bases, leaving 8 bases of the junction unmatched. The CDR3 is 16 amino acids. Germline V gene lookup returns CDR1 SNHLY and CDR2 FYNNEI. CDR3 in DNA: TGTGCCAGCAGTGAAACCCCCGGGACAGGGAGCAATGAGCAGTTCTTC. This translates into CASSETPGTGSNEQFF.

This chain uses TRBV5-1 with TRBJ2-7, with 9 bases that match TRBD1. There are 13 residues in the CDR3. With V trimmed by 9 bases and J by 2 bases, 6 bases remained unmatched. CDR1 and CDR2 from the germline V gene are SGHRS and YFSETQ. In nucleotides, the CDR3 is TGCGCCACCTCCCGACAGGGGGCCTACGAGCAGTACTTC. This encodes CATSRQGAYEQYF.

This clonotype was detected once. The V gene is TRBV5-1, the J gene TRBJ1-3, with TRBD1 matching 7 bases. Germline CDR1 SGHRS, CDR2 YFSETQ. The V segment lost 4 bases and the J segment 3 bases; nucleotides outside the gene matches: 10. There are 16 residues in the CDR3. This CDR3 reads CASSPGQTFSGNTIYF. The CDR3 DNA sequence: TGCGCCAGCAGCCCGGGACAGACGTTCAGTGGAAACACCATATATTTT.

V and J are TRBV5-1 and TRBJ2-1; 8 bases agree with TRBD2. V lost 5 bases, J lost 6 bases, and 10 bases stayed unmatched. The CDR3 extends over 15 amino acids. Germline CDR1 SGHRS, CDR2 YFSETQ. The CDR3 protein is CASRAGLAEVNEQFF. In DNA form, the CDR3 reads TGCGCCAGCAGGGCAGGACTAGCAGAAGTCAATGAGCAGTTCTTC.

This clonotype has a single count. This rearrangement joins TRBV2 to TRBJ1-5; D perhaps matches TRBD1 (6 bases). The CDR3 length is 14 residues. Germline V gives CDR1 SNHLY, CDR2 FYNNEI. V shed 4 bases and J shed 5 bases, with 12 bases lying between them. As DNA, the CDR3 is TGTGCCAGCAGTGTACAGGGAAGGGATCAGCCCCAGCATTTT. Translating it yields CASSVQGRDQPQHF.

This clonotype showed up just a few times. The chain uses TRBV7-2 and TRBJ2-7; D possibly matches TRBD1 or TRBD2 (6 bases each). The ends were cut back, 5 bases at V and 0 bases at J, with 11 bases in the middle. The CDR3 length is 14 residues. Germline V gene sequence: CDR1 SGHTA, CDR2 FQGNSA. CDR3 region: CASSGGGSSYEQYF. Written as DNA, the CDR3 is TGTGCCAGCAGCGGAGGGGGTAGCTCCTACGAGCAGTACTTC.

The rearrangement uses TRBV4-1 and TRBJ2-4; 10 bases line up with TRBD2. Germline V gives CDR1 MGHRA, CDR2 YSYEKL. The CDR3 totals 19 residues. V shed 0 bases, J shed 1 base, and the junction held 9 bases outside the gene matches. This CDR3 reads CASSQDDGLAVGAKNIQYF. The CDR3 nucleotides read TGCGCCAGCAGCCAAGATGACGGACTAGCGGTCGGTGCCAAAAACATTCAGTACTTC.

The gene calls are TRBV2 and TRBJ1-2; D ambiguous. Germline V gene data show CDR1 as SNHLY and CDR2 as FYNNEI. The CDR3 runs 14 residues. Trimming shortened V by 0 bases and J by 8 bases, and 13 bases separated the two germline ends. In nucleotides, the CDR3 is TGTGCCAGCAGTGAAGCGCTCCCTGAGGGAGGCTACACCTTC. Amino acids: CASSEALPEGGYTF. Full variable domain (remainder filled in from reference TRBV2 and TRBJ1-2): EPEVTQTPSHQVTQMGQEVILRCVPISNHLYFYWYRQILGQKVEFLVSFYNNEISEKSEIFDDQFSVERPDGSNFTLKIRSTKLEDSAMYFCASSEALPEGGYTFGSGTRLTVV.

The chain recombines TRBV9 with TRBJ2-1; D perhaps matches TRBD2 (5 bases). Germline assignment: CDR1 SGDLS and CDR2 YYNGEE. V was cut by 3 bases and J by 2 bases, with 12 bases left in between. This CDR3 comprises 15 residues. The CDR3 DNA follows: TGTGCCAGCAGCGAGACGAGCGGCCCCTACAATGAGCAGTTCTTC. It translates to CASSETSGPYNEQFF.

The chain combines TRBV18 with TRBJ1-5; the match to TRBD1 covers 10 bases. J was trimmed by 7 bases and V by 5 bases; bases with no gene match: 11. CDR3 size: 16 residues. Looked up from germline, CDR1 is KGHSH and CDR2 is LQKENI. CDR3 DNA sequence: TGTGCCAGCTCAGTCTACGCCGGGACAGGGGAACAGCCCCAGCATTTT. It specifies CASSVYAGTGEQPQHF.

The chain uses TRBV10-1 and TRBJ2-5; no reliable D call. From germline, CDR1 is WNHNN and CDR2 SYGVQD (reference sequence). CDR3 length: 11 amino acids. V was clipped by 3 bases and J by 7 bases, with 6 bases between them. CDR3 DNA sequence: TGCGCCAGCAGTGAAACGGGGACCCAGTACTTC. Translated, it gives CASSETGTQYF.

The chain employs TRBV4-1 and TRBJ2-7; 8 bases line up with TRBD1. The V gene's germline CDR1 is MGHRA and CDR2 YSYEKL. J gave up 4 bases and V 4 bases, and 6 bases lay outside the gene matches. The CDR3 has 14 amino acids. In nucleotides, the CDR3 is TGCGCCAGCAGCCGTGACAGGGGAGGATACGAGCAGTACTTC. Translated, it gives CASSRDRGGYEQYF.

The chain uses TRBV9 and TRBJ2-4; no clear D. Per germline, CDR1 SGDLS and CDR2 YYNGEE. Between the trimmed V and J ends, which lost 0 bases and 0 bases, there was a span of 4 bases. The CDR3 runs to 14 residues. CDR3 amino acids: CASSVGEAKNIQYF. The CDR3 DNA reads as TGTGCCAGCAGCGTAGGGGAAGCCAAAAACATTCAGTACTTC.

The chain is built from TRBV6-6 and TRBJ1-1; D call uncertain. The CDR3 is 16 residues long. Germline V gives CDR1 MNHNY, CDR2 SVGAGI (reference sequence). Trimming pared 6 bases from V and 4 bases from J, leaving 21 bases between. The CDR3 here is CASSYGPAMRVTEAFF. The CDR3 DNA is TGTGCCAGCAGCTACGGACCTGCCATGAGGGTCACTGAAGCTTTCTTT.

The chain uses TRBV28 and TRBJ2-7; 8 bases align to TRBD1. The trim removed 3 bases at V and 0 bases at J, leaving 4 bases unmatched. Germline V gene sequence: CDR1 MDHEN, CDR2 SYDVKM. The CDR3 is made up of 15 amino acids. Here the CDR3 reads CASSFGQGSSYEQYF. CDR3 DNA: TGTGCCAGCAGTTTCGGACAGGGCTCCTCCTACGAGCAGTACTTC.

CDR3 sequence reads: CASSRDRGAYEQYF. CDR3 DNA sequence: TGTGCCAGCAGCCGGGACAGGGGGGCCTACGAGCAGTACTTC. The rearrangement links TRBV12-3 or TRBV12-4 to TRBJ2-7; 11 bases fit TRBD1. Germline trimming cut 6 bases from V and 2 bases from J; bases unmatched to any gene: 3. The CDR3 has 14 residues.

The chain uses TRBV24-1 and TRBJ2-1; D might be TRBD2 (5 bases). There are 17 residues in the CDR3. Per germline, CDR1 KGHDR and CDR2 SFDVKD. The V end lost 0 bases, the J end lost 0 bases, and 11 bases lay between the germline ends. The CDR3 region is CATSDLSAEASYNEQFF. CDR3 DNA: TGTGCCACCAGTGATTTGTCGGCGGAGGCCTCCTACAATGAGCAGTTCTTC.

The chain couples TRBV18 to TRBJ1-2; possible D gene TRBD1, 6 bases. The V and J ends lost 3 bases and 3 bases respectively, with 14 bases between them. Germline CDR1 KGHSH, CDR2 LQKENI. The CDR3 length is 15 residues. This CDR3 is CASSPAGGTDYGYTF. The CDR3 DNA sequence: TGTGCCAGCTCACCGGCCGGGGGCACCGACTATGGCTACACCTTC.

This CDR3 reads CSVRIGQETQYF. CDR3 in DNA: TGCAGTGTACGGATAGGCCAAGAGACCCAGTACTTC. This chain links TRBV20-1 with TRBJ2-5; no clear D. The V end lost 7 bases, the J end lost 1 base, and 10 bases lay between the germline ends. The CDR3 has 12 residues. CDR1 and CDR2 (germline): DFQATT, SNEGSKA (reference sequence).